This entry lists 21 T cell receptor beta chains sequenced from one sample in a study of vaccination and CD4 T cells after COVID-19. An Oncomine TCR Beta short-read assay was used to sequence the DNA from cultured CD4+ T cells. TCRdb reanalysed the PCR reads using MiXCR and keeps one entry per CDR3 protein. The data show under 4,500 distinct CDR3 sequences, with about 18% seen just once and about 22% held by the top ten. Treatment described: roughly ten-day PBMC culture with coronavirus spike peptide pools or control peptides (ViraFEST assay). These TCRs are of unknown antigen specificity. Specimen: CD4+ T cells from blood, cultured in vitro. All receptors derive from a human donor who had recovered from COVID-19.

This clonotype is termed medium-sized (0.01 to 0.1%). V usage is TRBV19 and J usage is TRBJ1-5; weak D call: TRBD1 (6 bases). With 7 bases removed from V and 0 bases from J, the gap between germline ends came to 13 bases. Germline CDR1 reads LNHDA; CDR2 reads SQIVND (reference sequence). There are 15 residues in the CDR3. The CDR3, as DNA: TGTGCCAGTATCCGGGACATAACTAGCAATCAGCCCCAGCATTTT. Protein sequence: CASIRDITSNQPQHF.

This clonotype showed up just a few times. The V call is TRBV3-1, the J call TRBJ1-4; D ambiguous. The V gene's germline CDR1 is LGHDT and CDR2 YNNKEL (reference sequence). Trimming took off 1 base at V and 3 bases at J, with 9 bases between the two ends. This CDR3 is 15 amino acids long. CDR3 coding DNA: TGTGCCAGCAGCCAAGTCATCGGGGCTAATGAAAAACTGTTTTTT. This sequence encodes CASSQVIGANEKLFF.

This clonotype was seen a handful of times. V gene TRBV20-1 combines with J gene TRBJ2-2, with a weak D call TRBD2 (6 bases). Germline assignment: CDR1 DFQATT and CDR2 SNEGSKA (reference sequence). The CDR3 is 14 amino acids. CDR3 nucleotides: TGCAGCGCGACCCAGGGTCGGGGGACCGGGGAGCTGTTTTTT. This codes for CSATQGRGTGELFF.

The genes are TRBV18 and TRBJ2-5; 10 nucleotides match TRBD2. This CDR3 is built from 15 residues. V was clipped by 2 bases and J by 3 bases; unmatched bases: 3. The germline V gene encodes CDR1 KGHSH and CDR2 LQKENI. CDR3 nucleotides: TGTGCCAGCTCACCAAGCGGGGGGGGAGAAGAGACCCAGTACTTC. Translating gives CASSPSGGGEETQYF.

This clonotype has just a few counts. The chain links TRBV7-9 to TRBJ2-1; D is uncertain. Trimming stripped 1 base from V and 0 bases from J, with 7 bases between. CDR1 and CDR2 (germline): SEHNR, FQNEAQ (reference sequence). The CDR3 is 15 residues long. CDR3 loop: CASSLDRSSYNEQFF. The CDR3 DNA reads TGTGCCAGCAGCTTAGACAGAAGCTCCTACAATGAGCAGTTCTTC.

The sample holds a few counts of this clonotype. The CDR3 here is CASSVDGSNQPQHF. The DNA for the CDR3 is TGCGCCAGCAGCGTGGACGGGTCCAATCAGCCCCAGCATTTT. V usage is TRBV5-1 and J usage is TRBJ1-5; no reliable D call. Germline CDR1 and CDR2: SGHRS and YFSETQ. The CDR3 is made up of 14 amino acids. The V end lost 4 bases, the J end lost 3 bases, and 11 bases lay between the germline ends.

The V and J genes are TRBV20-1 and TRBJ2-3; 11 positions match TRBD2. This CDR3 is built from 15 residues. Trimming at V came to 6 bases and at J to 2 bases, leaving 7 bases not matched to a gene. The germline gives CDR1 DFQATT, CDR2 SNEGSKA (reference sequence). CDR3 nucleotides: TGCAGTGCCCTGGGTAGCGGGGGGGTCACAGATACGCAGTATTTT. Translated: CSALGSGGVTDTQYF.

Turning to this clonotype: This could be a read error, since a much larger clone is one nucleotide away. This chain links TRBV12-3 or TRBV12-4 with TRBJ1-1, with D unresolved. The CDR3 runs 13 residues. The CDR3 here is CAGSLLRAAEAFF. CDR3 in DNA: TGTGCCGGCAGCCTACTAAGGGCGGCTGAAGCTTTCTTT.

This clonotype is deemed medium-sized. This chain links TRBV18 with TRBJ1-6; the D is unclear. The CDR3 is made up of 15 amino acids. Trimming took 6 bases from V and 3 from J, leaving 12 bases between them. Germline CDR1 KGHSH, CDR2 LQKENI. CDR3 nucleotides: TGTGCCAGCTCCCCAGGAACTAGCTATAATTCACCCCTCCACTTT. Its protein product is CASSPGTSYNSPLHF.

The chain combines TRBV18 with TRBJ1-5; possibly TRBD1 for D (5 bases). This CDR3 spans 13 amino acids. V was pared by 5 bases and J by 9 bases, with 14 bases between. The germline V gene has CDR1 KGHSH and CDR2 LQKENI. CDR3 sequence: CASSAGRQWPQHF. CDR3 DNA: TGTGCCAGCTCAGCAGGGCGACAATGGCCCCAGCATTTT.

The V gene is TRBV18, the J gene TRBJ2-5; 7 bases map to TRBD2. The CDR3 is 14 residues long. V gave up 6 bases and J gave up 4 bases; unmatched junction bases: 8. Germline V CDR1 and CDR2: KGHSH, LQKENI. The CDR3 here is CASSEVGGGETQYF. CDR3 nucleotides: TGTGCCAGCTCTGAAGTCGGCGGGGGAGAGACCCAGTACTTC.

The chain recombines TRBV30 with TRBJ1-2, with 9 bases that match TRBD1. The germline gives CDR1 GTSNPN, CDR2 SVGIG (reference sequence). This CDR3 contains 13 residues. V shed 1 base, J shed 10 bases, and the junction held 7 bases outside the gene matches. The CDR3 reads CAWSGGTGRLYTF. The CDR3 coding sequence is TGTGCCTGGAGTGGAGGGACAGGGCGGCTCTACACCTTC.

V is TRBV28 and J is TRBJ1-2; D call uncertain. The V gene's germline CDR1 is MDHEN and CDR2 SYDVKM. The CDR3 length is 13 residues. Trimming removed 7 bases at V and 0 bases at J, with 9 bases between. CDR3 amino acids: CASTDGTNYGYTF. CDR3 sequence (DNA): TGTGCCAGCACGGATGGAACTAACTATGGCTACACCTTC.

This chain uses TRBV11-2 with TRBJ1-1; possibly TRBD1 for D (5 bases). Germline-derived CDR1 and CDR2 are SGHAT and FQNNGV. The CDR3 has 15 residues. V lost 1 base to trimming and J lost 5 bases, with 14 bases between them. The CDR3 DNA reads TGTGCCAGCAGCTTAGGGGGGACCGGGAGGACTGAAGCTTTCTTT. Its protein is CASSLGGTGRTEAFF.

The rearrangement links TRBV11-2 to TRBJ2-4; D unresolved. This CDR3 is built from 16 residues. Deletions cut 2 bases from V and 0 bases from J, with 11 bases between. Germline CDR1 SGHAT, CDR2 FQNNGV. This CDR3 reads CASSLNLVLAKNIQYF. CDR3 in DNA: TGTGCCAGCAGCTTAAACCTGGTCCTAGCCAAAAACATTCAGTACTTC.

The chain has TRBV2 and TRBJ1-3; perhaps TRBD1 as D (5 bases). Germline CDR1 and CDR2: SNHLY and FYNNEI. The CDR3 contains 17 residues. Trimming cost V 4 bases and J 4 bases, with 20 bases left between them. CDR3 in DNA: TGTGCCAGCAGTGCGAACCCAGGGACCGCCCTGGGAAACACCATATATTTT. Amino acid sequence: CASSANPGTALGNTIYF.

J is TRBJ2-7 and V is TRBV2, with 10 bases that match TRBD1. Trimming cost V 8 bases and J 0 bases; bases outside gene matches: 7. Germline CDR1 is SNHLY and CDR2 is FYNNEI. The CDR3 contains 15 residues. Here the CDR3 reads CASGPGQGGSYEQYF. The CDR3 DNA reads TGTGCCAGCGGCCCAGGACAGGGGGGCTCCTACGAGCAGTACTTC. Full variable domain (outside the CDR3, taken from reference TRBV2 and TRBJ2-7): EPEVTQTPSHQVTQMGQEVILRCVPISNHLYFYWYRQILGQKVEFLVSFYNNEISEKSEIFDDQFSVERPDGSNFTLKIRSTKLEDSAMYFCASGPGQGGSYEQYFGPGTRLTVT.

This clonotype was seen a few times. The chain recombines TRBV4-2 with TRBJ1-2, with no clear D. This CDR3 region has 17 residues. V lost 0 bases and J 0 bases, leaving 14 bases between the germline ends. The germline gives CDR1 LGHNA, CDR2 YNFKEQ. In DNA form, the CDR3 reads TGTGCCAGCAGCCAAGATGAGGGCGCTAGTACTAACTATGGCTACACCTTC. Residues: CASSQDEGASTNYGYTF.

V usage is TRBV2 and J usage is TRBJ2-1; 11 bases are shared with TRBD2. Germline V CDR1 and CDR2: SNHLY, FYNNEI. With 2 bases clipped from V and 6 bases from J, the junction kept 6 bases outside the gene matches. The CDR3 runs 16 residues. The CDR3 sequence: CASSEQGTSGTNEQFF. For the CDR3, the DNA is TGTGCCAGCAGTGAACAGGGGACTAGCGGAACCAATGAGCAGTTCTTC.

In regard to this clonotype: A much larger clone differs by one base, so this may be a read error. No conserved phenylalanine or tryptophan is present at the end of the CDR3, so a read error is the likely explanation. It is unclear where the CDR3 begins or ends on the DNA, so no DNA is shown, and the CDR3 is as TCRdb lists it. This chain connects TRBV21-1 to TRBJ1-1. TRBV21-1 is assigned pseudogene status. The CDR3 extends over 16 residues, inclusive of both ends. CDR3 protein: CASSKEREGSYTEAFL.

The chain combines TRBV2 with TRBJ1-5; TRBD1 matches at 7 bases. V was clipped by 3 bases and J by 7 bases; unmatched bases: 3. Germline assignment: CDR1 SNHLY and CDR2 FYNNEI. The CDR3 runs 13 residues. The CDR3 region is CASSEVRGQPQHF. The CDR3, as DNA: TGTGCCAGCAGTGAGGTCAGGGGGCAGCCCCAGCATTTT. Supplemented by reference TRBV2 and TRBJ1-5, the full variable domain reads EPEVTQTPSHQVTQMGQEVILRCVPISNHLYFYWYRQILGQKVEFLVSFYNNEISEKSEIFDDQFSVERPDGSNFTLKIRSTKLEDSAMYFCASSEVRGQPQHFGDGTRLSIL.